The sequence of this TCR beta chain was determined in a study of blood T cells in healthy people across ages. The V gene's germline CDR1 is SGHRS and CDR2 YFSETQ. The CDR3 loop spans 16 amino acids. A second 7 to 11 cycle PCR used barcoded and J-beta primers. TCRdb reprocessed the 5' RACE reads via MiXCR and lists one record per CDR3 protein. Of almost 300,000 distinct CDR3 sequences listed, around 29% are singletons. The sample comprised blood. The rearrangement uses TRBV5-1 and TRBJ2-5; D gene unclear. The tail of the sequence fits TRBJ2-1 better, so the J call may be wrong. This clonotype originated in a woman in her 70s in good health. CDR3 nucleotides: TGCGCCAGCAGCTTGGTAGGCCCTTCCGATTACAATGAGCAGTTCTTC. This sequence encodes CASSLVGPSDYNEQFF.